This record covers a single T cell receptor (beta chain). This clone was counted once. This receptor's antigen is unknown. No much larger clonotype is one base removed from it; base qualities were not supplied. This specimen comes from a study of T cell changes during pregnancy in multiple sclerosis (dated by TCRdb to between 2018 and 2020). Context from the whole study: The study looked at changes in the T cell repertoire across pregnancy in women with multiple sclerosis.

Receptor libraries were prepared by the immunoSEQ multiplex PCR assay. This immuneACCESS table, as held by TCRdb, lists in-frame sequences with V and J called but not all clones. Of the missing ones, under half trace to an unresolved V gene in checked studies; the others have no known cause. The sample table lists more than 25,000 clones, roughly 89% of them with a count of one. The biggest ten clones account for about a tenth of the sample. The germline V gene provides CDR1 MDHEN and CDR2 SYDVKM. Including the terminal cysteine and phenylalanine, the CDR3 comprises 16 residues. Only the CDR3 DNA stays, 48 bases, in frame from base 1. V and J lose 2 bases and 0 bases, and a span of 8 bases separates them.

The rearranged segments are TRBV28 and TRBJ1-6, with the D gene not confidently named. The receptor was derived from a female donor with multiple sclerosis, enrolled in a pregnancy study. Source: CD8+ T cells from peripheral blood mononuclear cells, taken in the first trimester of pregnancy. The CDR3 amino acid sequence is: CASSLGGSSYNSPLHF. The nucleotide sequence is given as TGTGCCAGCAGTTTAGGCGGGAGCTCCTATAATTCACCCCTCCACTTT.